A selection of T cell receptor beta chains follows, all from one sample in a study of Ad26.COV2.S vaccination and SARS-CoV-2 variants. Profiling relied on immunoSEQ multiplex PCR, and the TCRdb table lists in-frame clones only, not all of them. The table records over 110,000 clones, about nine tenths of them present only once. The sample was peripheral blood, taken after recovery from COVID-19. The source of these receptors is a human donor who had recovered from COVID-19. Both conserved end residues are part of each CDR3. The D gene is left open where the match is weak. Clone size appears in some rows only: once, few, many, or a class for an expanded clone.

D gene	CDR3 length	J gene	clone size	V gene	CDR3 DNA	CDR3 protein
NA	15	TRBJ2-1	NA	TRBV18	TGTGCCAGCTCTCAAGACCCCAGCTCCTACAATGAGCAGTTCTTC	CASSQDPSSYNEQFF
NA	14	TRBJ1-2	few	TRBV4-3	TGCGCCAGCAGCCAAGACAGGGGCAACTATGGCTACACCTTC	CASSQDRGNYGYTF
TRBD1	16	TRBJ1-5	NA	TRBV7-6	TGTGCCAGCAGCTTAGCTGGTGGACAGGGAGGGCAGCCCCAGCATTTT	CASSLAGGQGGQPQHF
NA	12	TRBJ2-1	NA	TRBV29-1	TGCAGCGTTGCCCTCCTAGCTTATGAGCAGTTCTTC	CSVALLAYEQFF
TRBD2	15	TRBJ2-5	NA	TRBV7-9	TGTGCCAGCAGCTTAATGGCAACGGGAGGCGAGACCCAGTACTTC	CASSLMATGGETQYF
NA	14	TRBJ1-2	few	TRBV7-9	TGTGCCAGCAGACTCGGACAGTCTAACTATGGCTACACCTTC	CASRLGQSNYGYTF
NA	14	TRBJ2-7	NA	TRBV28	TGTGCCAGCAGAGATACAGGCGCTGCCTACGAGCAGTACTTC	CASRDTGAAYEQYF
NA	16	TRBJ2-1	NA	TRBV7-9	TGTGCCAGCAGCTTAGAGTACAGCGGTTCCTACAATGAGCAGTTCTTC	CASSLEYSGSYNEQFF
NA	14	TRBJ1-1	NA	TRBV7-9	TGTGCCAGCAGCTTACGGTCGATGAACACTGAAGCTTTCTTT	CASSLRSMNTEAFF
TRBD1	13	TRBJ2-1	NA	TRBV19	TGTGCCGCAGGGACAGGCTCCTACAATGAGCAGTTCTTC	CAAGTGSYNEQFF
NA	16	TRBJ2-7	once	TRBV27	TGTGCCAGCAGCCCATCCCCCCGGACTTTCTCCTACGAGCAGTACTTC	CASSPSPRTFSYEQYF
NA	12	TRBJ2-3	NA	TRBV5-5	TGTGCCAGCAGCCGGACTCAGCGGACGCAGTATTTT	CASSRTQRTQYF
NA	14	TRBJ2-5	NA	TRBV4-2	TGTGCCAGCAGCCCCGACAGGCCCCAAGAGACCCAGTACTTC	CASSPDRPQETQYF